This TCR beta chain derives from a study of Ad26.COV2.S vaccination and SARS-CoV-2 variants. The overall study: A COV1001 Ad26.COV2.S trial-arm participant provided the sample. Ad26.COV2.S given intramuscularly, once or twice 56 days apart. Study results and caveats: The authors reported substantial breadth in spike-specific CD8+ and CD4+ T cell responses after vaccination. Non-spike TCR breadth was similar in vaccine and placebo recipients.

This table comes from immunoSEQ multiplex PCR, and its TCRdb copy is limited to in-frame clones, with some not included. Counted here are 300,000 to 500,000 clones, more than 85% occurring once; the ten biggest clones make up about 3.6%. Germline V gives CDR1 MNHNS, CDR2 SASEGT. This CDR3 region has 15 residues. Trimming cost V 3 bases and J 0 bases, with 12 bases left between them. A word on this clone: The antigen is not known.

The treatment here: around 19 received Ad26.COV2.S at low or high dose, single or two shots; about five received placebo; per-sample allocation not given. Sampling took place 63 days after the first vaccine or placebo injection. This TCR was sampled from a person between 18 and 60 years old who received the Ad26.COV2.S COVID-19 vaccine or a placebo. This chain connects TRBV6-1 to TRBJ2-7; D gene uncertain. This sample comprised peripheral blood, obtained in a trial of Ad26.COV2.S vaccine versus placebo. The CDR3 protein is CASSESAGFSYEQYF. The CDR3 coding sequence is TGTGCCAGCAGTGAGTCTGCAGGCTTCTCCTACGAGCAGTACTTC.